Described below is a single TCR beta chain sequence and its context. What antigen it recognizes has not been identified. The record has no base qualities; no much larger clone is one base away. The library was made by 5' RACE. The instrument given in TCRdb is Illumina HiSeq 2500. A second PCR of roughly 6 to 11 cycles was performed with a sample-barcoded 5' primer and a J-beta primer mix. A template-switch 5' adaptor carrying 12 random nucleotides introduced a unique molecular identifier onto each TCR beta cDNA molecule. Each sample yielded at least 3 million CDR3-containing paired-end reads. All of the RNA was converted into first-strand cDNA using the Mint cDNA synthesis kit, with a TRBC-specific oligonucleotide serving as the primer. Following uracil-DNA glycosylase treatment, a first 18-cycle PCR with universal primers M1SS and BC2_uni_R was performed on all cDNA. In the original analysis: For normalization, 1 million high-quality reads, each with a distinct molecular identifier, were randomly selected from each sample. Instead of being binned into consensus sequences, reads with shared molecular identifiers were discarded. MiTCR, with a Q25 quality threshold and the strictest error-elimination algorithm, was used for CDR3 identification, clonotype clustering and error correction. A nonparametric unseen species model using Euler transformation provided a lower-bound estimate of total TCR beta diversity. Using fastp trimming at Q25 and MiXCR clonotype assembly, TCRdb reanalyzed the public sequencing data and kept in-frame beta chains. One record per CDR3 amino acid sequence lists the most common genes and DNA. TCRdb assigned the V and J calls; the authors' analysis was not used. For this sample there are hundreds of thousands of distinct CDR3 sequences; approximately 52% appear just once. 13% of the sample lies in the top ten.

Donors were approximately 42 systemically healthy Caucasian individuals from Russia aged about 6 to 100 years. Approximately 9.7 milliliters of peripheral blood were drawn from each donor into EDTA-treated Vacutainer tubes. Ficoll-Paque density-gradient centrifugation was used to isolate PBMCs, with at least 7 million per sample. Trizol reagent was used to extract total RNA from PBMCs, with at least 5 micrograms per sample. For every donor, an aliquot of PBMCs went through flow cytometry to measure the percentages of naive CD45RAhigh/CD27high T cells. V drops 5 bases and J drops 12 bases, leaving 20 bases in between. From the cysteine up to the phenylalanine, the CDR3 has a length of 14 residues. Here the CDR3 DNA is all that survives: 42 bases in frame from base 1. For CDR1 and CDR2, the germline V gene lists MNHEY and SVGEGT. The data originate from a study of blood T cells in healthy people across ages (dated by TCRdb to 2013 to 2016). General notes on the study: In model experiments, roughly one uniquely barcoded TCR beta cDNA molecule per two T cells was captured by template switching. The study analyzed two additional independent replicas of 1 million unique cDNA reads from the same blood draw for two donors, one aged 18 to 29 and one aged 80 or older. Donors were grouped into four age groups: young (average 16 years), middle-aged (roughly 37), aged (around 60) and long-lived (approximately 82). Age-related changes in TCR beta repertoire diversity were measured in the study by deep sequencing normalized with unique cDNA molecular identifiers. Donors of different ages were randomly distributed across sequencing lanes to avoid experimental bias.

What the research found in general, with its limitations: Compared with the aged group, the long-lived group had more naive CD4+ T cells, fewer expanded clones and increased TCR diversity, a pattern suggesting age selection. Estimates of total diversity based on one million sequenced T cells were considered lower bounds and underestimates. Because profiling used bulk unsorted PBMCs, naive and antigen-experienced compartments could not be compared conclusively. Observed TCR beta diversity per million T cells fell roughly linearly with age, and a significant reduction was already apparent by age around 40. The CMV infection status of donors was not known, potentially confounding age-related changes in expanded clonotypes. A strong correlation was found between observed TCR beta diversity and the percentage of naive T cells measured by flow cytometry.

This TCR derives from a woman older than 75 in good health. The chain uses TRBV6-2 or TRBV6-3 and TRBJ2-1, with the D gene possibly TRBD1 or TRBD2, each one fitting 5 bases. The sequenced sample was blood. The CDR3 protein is CASSEGILTAGQFF. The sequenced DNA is TGTGCCAGCAGTGAGGGGATTCTCACCGCTGGGCAGTTCTTC.